The present TCR beta chain was sequenced within a study of tumor and adjacent non-tumor tissue in lung cancer. Study context: There were around 11 adenocarcinoma, a couple of squamous cell carcinoma and 1 small cell lung cancer cases.

V lost 8 bases and J 10 bases, leaving 14 bases between the germline ends. CDR3 length equals 11 residues. A modified ARM-PCR protocol with three rounds of nested PCR amplified TCRbeta. TCRdb re-derived calls from the multiplex PCR reads in MiXCR, one entry per CDR3 protein. Among about 110,000 distinct CDR3 sequences listed, roughly 74% were seen once. No cell sorting was done before RNA was extracted from the tissue. The chain carries TRBV12-3 or TRBV12-4 and TRBJ1-1; D is unresolved. This TCR derives from a woman aged 55-69 years with non-small cell lung cancer. Specimen: lung tumor tissue. The CDR3 DNA reads TGTGCCAGCGGTATTCAGTGGAGAGCTTTCTTT. This encodes CASGIQWRAFF.